This entry lists 20 T cell receptor beta chains sequenced from one sample in a study of T cells in Graves' hyperthyroidism and ophthalmopathy. TCR beta CDR3 regions were amplified from RNA transcripts. During a first-round RT-PCR of the TCR CDR3, the HTBI primer set was used. TCRdb re-derived calls from the multiplex PCR reads in MiXCR, one entry per CDR3 protein. This sample carries approximately 590,000 distinct CDR3 sequences, 15% to 18% of them seen once, and the ten largest clones take under 7.5%. What was sequenced was blood. The receptors were gathered from a woman between 25 and 40 years old with Graves' hyperthyroidism.

The gene calls are TRBV28 and TRBJ1-4; 10 nucleotides align to TRBD1. This CDR3 has 17 residues. Germline CDR1 reads MDHEN; CDR2 reads SYDVKM. Unmatched junction bases numbered 5, after V lost 4 bases and J lost 0 bases. This chain's CDR3 is CASSSPGQGATNEKLFF. The CDR3 DNA follows: TGTGCCAGCAGTTCTCCCGGACAGGGGGCAACTAATGAAAAACTGTTTTTT.

This clonotype was seen a handful of times. The chain employs TRBV7-2 and TRBJ2-5; the match to TRBD2 covers 9 bases. The CDR3 is 15 amino acids. The trim removed 5 bases at V and 2 bases at J, leaving 6 bases unmatched. CDR1 is SGHTA and CDR2 is FQGNSA in the germline V gene. The CDR3 region has the DNA TGTGCCAGCAGCGCAGGACTAGCGAAACAAGAGACCCAGTACTTC. It translates to CASSAGLAKQETQYF.

This clonotype was counted between two and nine times. This rearrangement joins TRBV19 to TRBJ2-2; D ambiguous. Germline CDR1 LNHDA, CDR2 SQIVND (reference sequence). The CDR3 is 15 residues long. Trimming removed 1 base from V and 12 bases from J, with 18 bases in between. The CDR3 loop is CASSIAVDGGVKLFF. The CDR3 DNA is TGTGCCAGTAGTATAGCCGTGGACGGTGGAGTAAAGCTGTTTTTT.

The chain joins TRBV19 to TRBJ2-3; TRBD2 matches 7 bases. The V and J ends lost 9 bases and 5 bases, in that order; junction bases with no gene match: 20. Germline V gene lookup returns CDR1 LNHDA and CDR2 SQIVND (reference sequence). The length of the CDR3 is 17 residues. The CDR3 sequence is CASSSQWGGRGIDTQYF. The CDR3 nucleotides are TGTGCCAGCTCCTCCCAGTGGGGCGGGAGAGGGATAGATACGCAGTATTTT.

This clonotype was counted between two and nine times. The rearrangement joins TRBV5-6 to TRBJ2-7, with 7 bases identical to TRBD1. After removal of 3 bases from V and 2 bases from J, the junction contained 8 bases not matched to a gene. This CDR3 contains 15 residues. Germline V gives CDR1 SGHDT, CDR2 YYEEEE. CDR3 protein: CASSWRTGDTYEQYF. CDR3 bases: TGTGCCAGCAGCTGGCGGACAGGCGACACCTACGAGCAGTACTTC.

Many counts were recorded for this clonotype. The V and J genes are TRBV20-1 and TRBJ2-1; 8 nucleotides agree with TRBD2. V was pared by 1 base and J by 4 bases, with 18 bases of the junction left unmatched. The CDR3 is 19 residues long. From germline, CDR1 is DFQATT and CDR2 SNEGSKA (reference sequence). CDR3 sequence reads: CSARVPNRGSGRGYNEQFF. CDR3 in DNA: TGCAGTGCTAGAGTCCCGAATAGGGGGAGCGGGAGAGGTTACAATGAGCAGTTCTTC.

This clonotype appeared a few times. The junction does not match germline at one end; this may be a read error. The CDR3 DNA sequence: TGTGCCAACAGCACTAGCGGGAACAATGAGCAGTTCTTC. Protein: CANSTSGNNEQFF. The rearrangement joins TRBV7-2 to TRBJ2-1; TRBD2 agrees at 10 bases. In germline, CDR1 is SGHTA, CDR2 FQGNSA. This CDR3 is built from 13 residues.

This clonotype occurred a few times. The CDR3 sequence is CASSYLGGAGLAGELGYEQYF. CDR3 coding DNA: TGTGCCAGCAGTTACTTAGGGGGGGCTGGACTAGCGGGAGAGTTGGGCTACGAGCAGTACTTC. V gene TRBV6-5 combines with J gene TRBJ2-7, with 13 bases fitting TRBD2. Germline CDR1 and CDR2: MNHEY and SVGAGI. Trimming cost V 1 base and J 3 bases; bases outside gene matches: 18. This CDR3 comprises 21 residues.

This clonotype was detected a few times. The V call is TRBV5-8, the J call TRBJ2-1; TRBD1 matches 8 bases. After removal of 4 bases from V and 4 bases from J, the junction contained 7 bases not matched to a gene. The CDR3 extends over 15 amino acids. In germline, CDR1 is SGHTS, CDR2 YDEGEE. The CDR3 DNA sequence: TGTGCCAGCAGCCCAGACAGGGGTCTATACAATGAGCAGTTCTTC. This translates into CASSPDRGLYNEQFF.

This clonotype was counted a few times. This CDR3 is CSVGSGTSSYNEQFF. The CDR3 coding sequence is TGCAGCGTTGGGAGCGGGACCAGCTCCTACAATGAGCAGTTCTTC. This chain links TRBV29-1 with TRBJ2-1; 7 bases are shared with TRBD2. V gave up 4 bases and J gave up 0 bases; unmatched junction bases: 6. CDR1 is SQVTM, CDR2 ANQGSEA, per germline. The CDR3 is 15 residues long.

This clonotype was seen only a few times. The chain uses TRBV12-3 or TRBV12-4 and TRBJ1-3; D is unresolved. CDR3 length: 14 residues. V dropped 5 bases and J dropped 4 bases, with 12 bases sitting between them. CDR3 loop: CASSTGMAGNTIYF. The CDR3 DNA sequence: TGTGCCAGCAGTACGGGCATGGCGGGAAACACCATATATTTT.

This clonotype has at least ten counts. V usage is TRBV18 and J usage is TRBJ2-1; D not resolved. The CDR3 has 14 amino acids. Looked up from germline, CDR1 is KGHSH and CDR2 is LQKENI. V was shortened by 6 bases and J by 1 base, with 10 bases between the two germline ends. The CDR3 bases are TGTGCCAGCTCCCCAGAAAGGTCCTACAATGAGCAGTTCTTC. This sequence encodes CASSPERSYNEQFF.

In this sample, this clonotype turned up many times. The rearrangement joins TRBV9 to TRBJ1-1, with a tentative D call TRBD1 (6 bases). In germline, CDR1 is SGDLS, CDR2 YYNGEE. Trimming pared 0 bases from V and 2 bases from J, leaving 11 bases between. The CDR3 runs 15 residues. CDR3 amino acids: CASSVGTEANTEAFF. CDR3 nucleotides: TGTGCCAGCAGCGTAGGGACAGAAGCTAACACTGAAGCTTTCTTT.

This chain uses TRBV29-1 with TRBJ1-4; weak D call: TRBD1 (5 bases). Germline V gene sequence: CDR1 SQVTM, CDR2 ANQGSEA. V dropped 4 bases and J dropped 4 bases, with 10 bases sitting between them. This CDR3 is built from 13 residues. CDR3 DNA sequence: TGCAGCGTTGCGGGACTGAGTAATGAAAAACTGTTTTTT. Translating gives CSVAGLSNEKLFF.

This clonotype was seen ten or more times. This sequence joins TRBV28 and TRBJ2-7, with TRBD2 identical over 8 bases. The CDR3 spans 15 residues. Looked up from germline, CDR1 is MDHEN and CDR2 is SYDVKM. Unmatched junction bases numbered 12, after V lost 6 bases and J lost 5 bases. CDR3 nucleotides: TGTGCCAGCAGCTCCCCGGGAGGGGGACTTGACGAGCAGTACTTC. Translating it yields CASSSPGGGLDEQYF. The variable domain in full, with the rest retrieved from reference TRBV28 and TRBJ2-7, is DVKVTQSSRYLVKRTGEKVFLECVQDMDHENMFWYRQDPGLGLRLIYFSYDVKMKEKGDIPEGYSVSREKKERFSLILESASTNQTSMYLCASSSPGGGLDEQYFGPGTRLTVT.

Ten or more counts support this clonotype. This chain joins TRBV13 and TRBJ2-7; 8 bases fit TRBD1. This CDR3 spans 15 amino acids. The ends lost 4 bases at V and 2 bases at J; junction bases unmatched: 7. Germline assignment: CDR1 PRHDT and CDR2 FYEKMQ (reference sequence). The CDR3 coding sequence is TGTGCCAGCAGCTCTCGGGACAGGAGGACCTACGAGCAGTACTTC. This codes for CASSSRDRRTYEQYF.

The V and J genes are TRBV9 and TRBJ1-1; possible D gene TRBD1, 5 bases. Germline V gene data show CDR1 as SGDLS and CDR2 as YYNGEE. The CDR3 totals 14 residues. The germline V and J ends were trimmed by 0 bases and 7 bases, with 13 bases remaining between them. The CDR3 DNA reads as TGTGCCAGCAGCGTAGAGGTTCGGGGGGGTGAAGCTTTCTTT. Protein sequence: CASSVEVRGGEAFF.

This clonotype has only a few counts. The CDR3: CASSLAPWDIQYF. The CDR3 nucleotides are TGTGCCAGCAGCTTAGCTCCTTGGGACATTCAGTACTTC. The chain combines TRBV7-9 with TRBJ2-4; no firm D call. The V end lost 0 bases, the J end lost 8 bases, and 8 bases lay between the germline ends. From germline, CDR1 is SEHNR and CDR2 FQNEAQ (reference sequence). This CDR3 is built from 13 residues.

A few counts support this clonotype. The V call is TRBV25-1, the J call TRBJ1-2, with D unclear. Trimming took 6 bases from V and 7 from J, leaving 15 bases between them. This CDR3 comprises 13 residues. Germline loops: CDR1 MGHDK, CDR2 SYGVNS. The CDR3 nucleotides are TGTGCCAGCAGGGACCGGGATCTCGCTGGCTACACCTTC. Residues: CASRDRDLAGYTF.

This clonotype was observed at least ten times. The genes are TRBV18 and TRBJ1-1; the D gene is possibly TRBD1 (5 bases). Trimming stripped 5 bases from V and 4 bases from J, with 11 bases between. This CDR3 has 13 residues. Germline lookup yields CDR1 KGHSH and CDR2 LQKENI. The chain's CDR3 is CASSIGTSTEAFF. CDR3 nucleotides: TGTGCCAGCTCAATAGGGACGAGCACTGAAGCTTTCTTT.